This T cell receptor (beta chain) was retrieved from a study of blood T cell repertoires in COVID-19. The method was immunoSEQ multiplex PCR; TCRdb's version includes in-frame clones alone and lacks a portion of them. The data contain roughly 99,000 clones, about 93% of them singletons. Per germline, CDR1 MDHEN and CDR2 SYDVKM. V lost 5 bases and J lost 0; bases outside the gene matches: 8. The length of the CDR3 is 18 residues. The V gene is TRBV28, the J gene TRBJ2-3; 13 positions match TRBD2. The clonotype was recovered from a woman aged 30 to 39 with acute or convalescent COVID-19. Specimen: peripheral blood. The chain's CDR3 is CASSPLAGGPKSTDTQYF. DNA for the CDR3: TGTGCCAGCAGTCCACTAGCGGGAGGGCCCAAAAGCACAGATACGCAGTATTTT.